Each of the 19 T cell receptor beta chains below was sequenced from the same sample in a study of blood T cell repertoires in COVID-19. Using immunoSEQ multiplex PCR, the repertoire was profiled, and TCRdb retains in-frame clones only, with some absent. This sample has hundreds of thousands of clones, with around 90% found just once. The sequencing sample was made of peripheral blood. All receptors come from a man aged 60 to 69 who had recovered from COVID-19.

The V and J genes are TRBV4-1 and TRBJ2-3; 10 bases agree with TRBD1. V was clipped by 2 bases and J by 5 bases; unmatched bases: 16. Germline V gives CDR1 MGHRA, CDR2 YSYEKL. The CDR3 runs 19 residues. CDR3 loop: CASSQIMISRDRGGDTQYF. The CDR3 DNA is TGCGCCAGCAGCCAAATCATGATAAGTCGGGACAGGGGAGGAGATACGCAGTATTTT.

The table lists this clone with a count of one. The chain combines TRBV19 with TRBJ1-2; a weak D match, TRBD1 (5 bases). V was trimmed by 1 base and J by 4 bases, leaving 10 bases between them. Germline V gene data show CDR1 as LNHDA and CDR2 as SQIVND (reference sequence). This CDR3 comprises 14 residues. This CDR3 is CASSIGGVAYGYTF. The CDR3 DNA sequence: TGTGCCAGTAGTATAGGGGGGGTAGCCTATGGCTACACCTTC. Full variable domain (outside the CDR3, taken from reference TRBV19 and TRBJ1-2): DGGITQSPKYLFRKEGQNVTLSCEQNLNHDAMYWYRQDPGQGLRLIYYSQIVNDFQKGDIAEGYSVSREKKESFPLTVTSAQKNPTAFYLCASSIGGVAYGYTFGSGTRLTVV.

The J gene is TRBJ2-3, the V gene TRBV9; D uncertain. CDR3 length: 11 amino acids. The V and J ends lost 3 bases and 5 bases respectively, with 4 bases between them. The V gene's germline CDR1 is SGDLS and CDR2 YYNGEE. CDR3 in DNA: TGTGCCAGCAGCGCCCTAGATACGCAGTATTTT. It is translated as CASSALDTQYF.

V is TRBV12-3 or TRBV12-4 and J is TRBJ2-1, with D possibly TRBD2 on 6 matching bases. Trimming took off 6 bases at V and 5 bases at J, with 8 bases between the two ends. The CDR3 loop spans 12 amino acids. Here the CDR3 DNA reads TGTGCCAGCAGGGGACTCAACAATGAGCAGTTCTTC. Translated: CASRGLNNEQFF.

The chain recombines TRBV2 with TRBJ2-7, with a possible D match to TRBD1 (5 bases). Germline loops: CDR1 SNHLY, CDR2 FYNNEI. The CDR3 sequence is 12 residues long. The V and J ends lost 3 bases and 10 bases respectively, with 13 bases between them. The CDR3 DNA is TGTGCCAGCAGTGAGGGGCCGGGCCTTCAGTACGTC. Encoded protein: CASSEGPGLQYV.

The rearrangement uses TRBV10-3 and TRBJ2-6, with a possible D match to TRBD2 (5 bases). V lost 0 bases, J lost 1 base, and 7 bases lay in between. The germline V gene encodes CDR1 ENHRY and CDR2 SYGVKD. This CDR3 spans 16 amino acids. Written as DNA, the CDR3 is TGTGCCATCAGTGAGTCAGGAGGTTCTGGGGCCAACGTCCTGACTTTC. This encodes CAISESGGSGANVLTF.

This rearrangement joins TRBV10-3 to TRBJ2-3, with 8 bases lining up with TRBD2. Germline CDR1 reads ENHRY; CDR2 reads SYGVKD. The CDR3 has 16 amino acids. Trimming took 3 bases from V and 2 from J; bases not matched to a gene: 7. The CDR3 loop reads CAISDSSGGHTDTQYF. In nucleotides, the CDR3 is TGTGCCATCAGTGATTCCAGCGGGGGACACACAGATACGCAGTATTTT.

The V gene is TRBV7-6, the J gene TRBJ2-3; 8 nucleotides line up with TRBD2. Germline lookup yields CDR1 SGHVS and CDR2 FNYEAQ. The length of the CDR3 is 15 residues. The V segment lost 1 base and the J segment 1 base; nucleotides outside the gene matches: 1. As DNA, the CDR3 is TGTGCCAGCAGCTTAGATAGCGGGGGCACAGATACGCAGTATTTT. It translates to CASSLDSGGTDTQYF.

About this clone: In the same sample, other DNA sequences code for this CDR3. The chain has TRBV12-3 or TRBV12-4 and TRBJ2-7; possibly TRBD1 for D (6 bases). The V and J ends lost 4 bases and 7 bases respectively, with 11 bases between them. The CDR3 sequence is 12 residues long. The CDR3 nucleotides read TGTGCCAGCAGTTACAGGGACGGGGAGCAGTACGTC. Translation: CASSYRDGEQYV.

The V and J genes are TRBV7-2 and TRBJ1-1, with 7 bases that match TRBD1. The CDR3 runs 16 residues. Germline V CDR1 and CDR2: SGHTA, FQGNSA. After removal of 2 bases from V and 4 bases from J, the junction contained 10 bases not matched to a gene. This chain's CDR3 is CASSLRRPGGSTEAFF. The CDR3 DNA sequence: TGTGCCAGCAGCTTAAGGCGGCCAGGGGGTAGCACTGAAGCTTTCTTT.

J is TRBJ2-1 and V is TRBV10-2; D might be TRBD1 (5 bases). The V gene lost 8 bases and the J gene lost 5 bases, with 16 bases spanning the gap. CDR1 is WSHSY and CDR2 is SAAADI in the germline V gene. The length of the CDR3 is 14 residues. Here the CDR3 reads CASARTSSNNEQFF. The CDR3 DNA reads as TGCGCCAGCGCAAGGACATCGTCAAACAATGAGCAGTTCTTC.

The chain has TRBV7-6 and TRBJ2-3, with D possibly TRBD1 on 6 matching bases. This CDR3 has 16 amino acids. The germline V and J ends were trimmed by 7 bases and 1 base, with 18 bases remaining between them. Germline V gene data show CDR1 as SGHVS and CDR2 as FNYEAQ. The chain's CDR3 is CASTRTRDTGTDTQYF. The CDR3 DNA reads TGTGCCAGCACCCGAACCAGGGACACCGGCACAGATACGCAGTATTTT. The full variable domain, completed using reference TRBV7-6 and TRBJ2-3, is GAGVSQSPRYKVTKRGQDVALRCDPISGHVSLYWYRQALGQGPEFLTYFNYEAQQDKSGLPNDRFSAERPEGSISTLTIQRTEQRDSAMYRCASTRTRDTGTDTQYFGPGTRLTVL.

J is TRBJ1-4 and V is TRBV19; D call uncertain. This CDR3 has 15 amino acids. Deletions cut 5 bases from V and 2 bases from J, with 12 bases between. Germline lookup yields CDR1 LNHDA and CDR2 SQIVND (reference sequence). The CDR3 here is CASSELTGTNEKLFF. CDR3 in DNA: TGTGCCAGTAGTGAGTTGACTGGTACTAATGAAAAACTGTTTTTT.

This chain uses TRBV29-1 with TRBJ2-7; 11 bases fit TRBD2. V was clipped by 7 bases and J by 5 bases; unmatched bases: 19. CDR1 is SQVTM, CDR2 ANQGSEA, per germline. This CDR3 spans 17 amino acids. CDR3 sequence reads: CSAPGTSGASAPHEQYF. CDR3 in DNA: TGCAGCGCCCCCGGGACTAGCGGAGCCTCAGCCCCTCACGAGCAGTACTTC.

The chain links TRBV27 to TRBJ2-1; no clear D. The CDR3 extends over 13 amino acids. V lost 3 bases, J lost 7 bases, and 10 bases lay in between. Germline V CDR1 and CDR2: MNHEY, SMNVEV (reference sequence). The CDR3 loop is CASSFSELNEQFF. The DNA for the CDR3 is TGTGCCAGCAGTTTTTCAGAATTAAATGAGCAGTTCTTC.

The genes are TRBV18 and TRBJ2-2; 10 bases map to TRBD1. The germline gives CDR1 KGHSH, CDR2 LQKENI. This CDR3 has 15 residues. The J segment lost 7 bases and the V segment lost 3 bases, leaving 5 bases of the junction unmatched. CDR3 protein: CASSPDRGRFGELFF. CDR3 DNA: TGTGCCAGCTCACCTGACAGGGGGCGCTTCGGGGAGCTGTTTTTT.

The CDR3 bases are TGCAGCGTTGCCACAGGTATGAACACTGAAGCTTTCTTT. Translation: CSVATGMNTEAFF. The V and J genes are TRBV29-1 and TRBJ1-1; a weak D match, TRBD1 (5 bases). The CDR3 consists of 13 residues. V shed 4 bases and J shed 0 bases, with 9 bases lying between them. Germline lookup yields CDR1 SQVTM and CDR2 ANQGSEA. Variable domain in full (rest from reference TRBV29-1 and TRBJ1-1): SAVISQKPSRDICQRGTSLTIQCQVDSQVTMMFWYRQQPGQSLTLIATANQGSEATYESGFVIDKFPISRPNLTFSTLTVSNMSPEDSSIYLCSVATGMNTEAFFGQGTRLTVV.

The V call is TRBV12-5, the J call TRBJ1-5; TRBD1 might be the D (5 bases). The CDR3 has 16 amino acids. Trimming removed 1 base at V and 3 bases at J, with 13 bases between. CDR1 is LGHNT and CDR2 is FRNRAP in the germline V gene. The CDR3: CASGLDVGGVNQPQHF. The CDR3 DNA reads as TGTGCTAGTGGTTTGGACGTTGGGGGGGTCAATCAGCCCCAGCATTTT.

The rearrangement uses TRBV29-1 and TRBJ2-2; D unclear. The V end was cut by 5 bases, the J end by 4 bases, with 14 bases between. CDR1 and CDR2 (germline): SQVTM, ANQGSEA. This CDR3 is built from 14 residues. Here the CDR3 reads CSVLLQVSTGELFF. The CDR3 region has the DNA TGCAGCGTTCTCCTTCAAGTCAGCACCGGGGAGCTGTTTTTT.